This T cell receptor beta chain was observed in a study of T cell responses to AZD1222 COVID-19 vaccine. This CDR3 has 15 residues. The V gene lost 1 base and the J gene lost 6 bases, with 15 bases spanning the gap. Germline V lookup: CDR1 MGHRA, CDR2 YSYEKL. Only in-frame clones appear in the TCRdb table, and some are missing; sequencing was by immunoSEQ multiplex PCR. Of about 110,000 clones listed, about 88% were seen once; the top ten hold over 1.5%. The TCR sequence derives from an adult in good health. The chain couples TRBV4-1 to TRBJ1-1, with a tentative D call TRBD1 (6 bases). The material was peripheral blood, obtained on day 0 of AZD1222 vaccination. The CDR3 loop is CASSQAAKGGAEAFF. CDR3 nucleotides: TGCGCCAGCAGCCAAGCGGCGAAGGGGGGGGCTGAAGCTTTCTTT.